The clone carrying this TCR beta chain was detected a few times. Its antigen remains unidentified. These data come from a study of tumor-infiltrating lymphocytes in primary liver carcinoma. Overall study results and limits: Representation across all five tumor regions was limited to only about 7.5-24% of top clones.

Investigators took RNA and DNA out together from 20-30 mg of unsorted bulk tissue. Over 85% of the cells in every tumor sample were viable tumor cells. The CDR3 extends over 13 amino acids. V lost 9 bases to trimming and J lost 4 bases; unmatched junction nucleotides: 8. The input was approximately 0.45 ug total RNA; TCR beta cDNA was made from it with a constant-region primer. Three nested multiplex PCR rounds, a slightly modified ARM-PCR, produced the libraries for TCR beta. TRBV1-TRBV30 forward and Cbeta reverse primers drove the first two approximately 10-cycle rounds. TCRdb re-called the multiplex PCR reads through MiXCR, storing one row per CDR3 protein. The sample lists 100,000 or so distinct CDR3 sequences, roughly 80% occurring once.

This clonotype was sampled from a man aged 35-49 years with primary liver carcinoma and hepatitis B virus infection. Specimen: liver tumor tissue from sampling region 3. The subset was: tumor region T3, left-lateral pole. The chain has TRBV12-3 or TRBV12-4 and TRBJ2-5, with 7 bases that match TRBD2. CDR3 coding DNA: TGTGCCAGTAATTTAAGCGGGGTAGAGACCCAGTACTTC. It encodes CASNLSGVETQYF.